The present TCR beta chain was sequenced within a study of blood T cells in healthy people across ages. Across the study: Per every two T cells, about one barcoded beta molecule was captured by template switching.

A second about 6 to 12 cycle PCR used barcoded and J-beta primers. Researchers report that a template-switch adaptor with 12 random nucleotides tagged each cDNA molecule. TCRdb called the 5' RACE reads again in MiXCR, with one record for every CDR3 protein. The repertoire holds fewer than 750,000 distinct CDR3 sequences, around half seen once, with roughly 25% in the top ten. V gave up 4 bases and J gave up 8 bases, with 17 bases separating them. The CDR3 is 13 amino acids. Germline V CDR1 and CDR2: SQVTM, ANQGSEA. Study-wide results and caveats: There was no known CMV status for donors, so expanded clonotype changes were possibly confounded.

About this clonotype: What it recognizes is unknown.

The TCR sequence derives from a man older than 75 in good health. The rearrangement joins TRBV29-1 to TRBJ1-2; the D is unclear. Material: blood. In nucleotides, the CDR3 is TGCAGCGTTGTTGGCCAGTTGGGAACGGGCTACACCTTC. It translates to CSVVGQLGTGYTF.